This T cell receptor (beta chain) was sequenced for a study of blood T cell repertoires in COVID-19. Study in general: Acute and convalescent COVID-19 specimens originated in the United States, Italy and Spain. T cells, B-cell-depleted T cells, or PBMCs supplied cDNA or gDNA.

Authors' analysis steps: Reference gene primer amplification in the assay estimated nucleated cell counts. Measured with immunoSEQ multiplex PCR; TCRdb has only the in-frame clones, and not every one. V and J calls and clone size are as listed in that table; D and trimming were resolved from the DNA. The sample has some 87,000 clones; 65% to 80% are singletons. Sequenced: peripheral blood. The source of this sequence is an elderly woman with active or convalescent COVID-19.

The CDR3 reads CASSNRAGGNTIYF. The CDR3 nucleotides are TGTGCCAGCAGTAACAGGGCTGGGGGAAACACCATATATTTT. V gene TRBV6-5 combines with J gene TRBJ1-3, with D possibly matching TRBD1 (6 bases). Germline values: CDR1 MNHEY, CDR2 SVGAGI. Trimming removed 5 bases from V and 4 bases from J, with 12 bases in between. This CDR3 contains 14 residues.